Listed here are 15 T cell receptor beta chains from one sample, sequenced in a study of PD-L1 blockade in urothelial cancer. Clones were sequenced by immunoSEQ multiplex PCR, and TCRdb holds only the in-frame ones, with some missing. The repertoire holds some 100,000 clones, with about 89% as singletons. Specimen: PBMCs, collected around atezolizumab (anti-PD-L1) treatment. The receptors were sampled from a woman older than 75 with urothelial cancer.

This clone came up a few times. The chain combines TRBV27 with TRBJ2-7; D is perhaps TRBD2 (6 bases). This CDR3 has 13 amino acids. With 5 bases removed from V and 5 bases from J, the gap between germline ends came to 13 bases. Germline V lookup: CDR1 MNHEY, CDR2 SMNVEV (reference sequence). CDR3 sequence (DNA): TGTGCCAGCAGTCCGCTACTAGCAAACGAGCAGTACTTC. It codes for CASSPLLANEQYF.

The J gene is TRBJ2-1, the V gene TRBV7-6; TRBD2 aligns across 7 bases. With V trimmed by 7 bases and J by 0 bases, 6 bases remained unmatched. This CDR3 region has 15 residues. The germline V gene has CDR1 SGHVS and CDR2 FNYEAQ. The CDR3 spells CASTNGGSSYNEQFF. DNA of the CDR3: TGTGCCAGCACCAATGGCGGGAGCTCCTACAATGAGCAGTTCTTC.

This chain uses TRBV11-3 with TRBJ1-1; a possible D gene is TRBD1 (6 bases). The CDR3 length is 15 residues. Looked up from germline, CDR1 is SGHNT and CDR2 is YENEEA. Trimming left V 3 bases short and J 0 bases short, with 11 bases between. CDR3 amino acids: CASSFSGQLNTEAFF. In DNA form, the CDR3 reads TGTGCCAGCAGCTTCTCTGGACAGCTGAACACTGAAGCTTTCTTT.

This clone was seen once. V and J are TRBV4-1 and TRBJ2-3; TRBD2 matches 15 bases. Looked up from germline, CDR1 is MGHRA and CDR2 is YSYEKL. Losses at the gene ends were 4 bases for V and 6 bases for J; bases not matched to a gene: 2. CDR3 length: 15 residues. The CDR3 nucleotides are TGCGCCAGCAGCCTAGGGACTAGCGGGAGGGATACGCAGTATTTT. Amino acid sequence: CASSLGTSGRDTQYF.

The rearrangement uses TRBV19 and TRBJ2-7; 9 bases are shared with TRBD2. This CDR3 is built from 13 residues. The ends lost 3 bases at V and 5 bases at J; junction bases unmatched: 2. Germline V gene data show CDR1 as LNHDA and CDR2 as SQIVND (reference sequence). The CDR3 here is CASSIRGRDEQYF. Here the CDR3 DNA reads TGTGCCAGTAGTATTCGCGGGAGGGACGAGCAGTACTTC.

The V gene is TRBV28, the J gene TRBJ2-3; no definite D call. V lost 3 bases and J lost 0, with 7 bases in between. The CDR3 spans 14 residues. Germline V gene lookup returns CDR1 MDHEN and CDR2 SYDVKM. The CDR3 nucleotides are TGTGCCAGCAGTTTCATCAGTAGCACAGATACGCAGTATTTT. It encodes CASSFISSTDTQYF.

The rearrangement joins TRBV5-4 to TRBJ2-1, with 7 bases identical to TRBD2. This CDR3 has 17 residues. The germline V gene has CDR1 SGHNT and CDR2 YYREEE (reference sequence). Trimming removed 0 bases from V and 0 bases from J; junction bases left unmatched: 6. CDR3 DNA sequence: TGTGCCAGCAGCTTGGGGGGGGTAGCGGGCTCCTACAATGAGCAGTTCTTC. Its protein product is CASSLGGVAGSYNEQFF. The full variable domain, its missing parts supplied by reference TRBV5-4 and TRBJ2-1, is ETGVTQSPTHLIKTRGQQVTLRCSSQSGHNTVSWYQQALGQGPQFIFQYYREEENGRGNFPPRFSGLQFPNYSSELNVNALELDDSALYLCASSLGGVAGSYNEQFFGPGTRLTVL.

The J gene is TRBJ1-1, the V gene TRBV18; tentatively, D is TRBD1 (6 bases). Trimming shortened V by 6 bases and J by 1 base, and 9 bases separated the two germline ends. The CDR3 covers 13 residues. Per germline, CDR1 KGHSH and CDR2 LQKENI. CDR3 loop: CASSQGKNTEAFF. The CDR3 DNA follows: TGTGCCAGCTCGCAGGGGAAGAACACTGAAGCTTTCTTT.

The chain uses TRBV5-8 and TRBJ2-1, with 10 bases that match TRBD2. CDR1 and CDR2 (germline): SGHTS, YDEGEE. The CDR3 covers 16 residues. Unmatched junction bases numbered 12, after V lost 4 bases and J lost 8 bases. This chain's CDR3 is CASSDRAASGSYEQFF. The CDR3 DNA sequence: TGTGCCAGCAGCGATCGGGCGGCTAGCGGGAGCTATGAGCAGTTCTTC.

The CDR3: CASSTDNRSGNTIYF. DNA for the CDR3: TGTGCCAGCAGTACCGACAACCGCTCTGGAAACACCATATATTTT. The genes are TRBV2 and TRBJ1-3; D is unclear. V was trimmed by 5 bases and J by 0 bases, leaving 11 bases between them. The CDR3 covers 15 residues. The germline CDR1 and CDR2 sequences are SNHLY and FYNNEI.

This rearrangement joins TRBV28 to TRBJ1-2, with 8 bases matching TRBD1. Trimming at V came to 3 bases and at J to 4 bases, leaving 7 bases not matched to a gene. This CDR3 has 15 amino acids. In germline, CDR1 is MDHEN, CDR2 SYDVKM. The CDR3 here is CASSFRTGPVYGYTF. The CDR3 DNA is TGTGCCAGCAGTTTCAGGACAGGGCCGGTCTATGGCTACACCTTC.

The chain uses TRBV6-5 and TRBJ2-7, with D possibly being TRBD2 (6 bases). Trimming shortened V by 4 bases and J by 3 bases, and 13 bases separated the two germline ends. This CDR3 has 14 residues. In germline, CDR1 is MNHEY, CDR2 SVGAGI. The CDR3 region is CASSSRDLRYEQYF. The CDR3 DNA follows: TGTGCCAGCAGTTCCCGGGACTTACGCTACGAGCAGTACTTC.

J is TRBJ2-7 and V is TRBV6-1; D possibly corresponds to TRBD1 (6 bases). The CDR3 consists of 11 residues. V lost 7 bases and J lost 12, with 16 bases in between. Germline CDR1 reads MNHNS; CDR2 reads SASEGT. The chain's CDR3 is CASNPGTTAYF. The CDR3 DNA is TGTGCCAGCAACCCCGGGACAACTGCGTACTTC.

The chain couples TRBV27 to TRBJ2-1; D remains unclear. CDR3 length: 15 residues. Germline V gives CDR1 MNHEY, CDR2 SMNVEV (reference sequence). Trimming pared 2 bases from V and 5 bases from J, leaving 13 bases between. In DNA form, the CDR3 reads TGTGCCAGCAGTTTAGGTGGTTTCAGAAACAATGAGCAGTTCTTC. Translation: CASSLGGFRNNEQFF.

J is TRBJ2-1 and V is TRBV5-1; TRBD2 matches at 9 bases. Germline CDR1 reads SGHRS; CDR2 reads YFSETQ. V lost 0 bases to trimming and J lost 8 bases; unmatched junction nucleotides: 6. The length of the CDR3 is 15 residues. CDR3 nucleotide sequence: TGCGCCAGCAGCTTGGAAGTAGCGGGAGTGGATGAGCAGTTCTTC. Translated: CASSLEVAGVDEQFF.